This T cell receptor beta chain comes out of a study of cytomegalovirus exposure and HLA in healthy donors. To note about this clone: Antigen unknown.

Study conclusions and caveats: A list of roughly 160 TCR beta chains associated with cytomegalovirus was given. CMV serostatus was the only recorded immune exposure for donors. A later analysis reportedly found that, within productive TCRs, an Asian-associated ancestry cluster had fewer N-insertions than the mean observed across the roughly 690 donors.

Primers for the PCR totalled 60 Vbeta and 13 Jbeta. The data were produced by immunoSEQ multiplex PCR, yet TCRdb's version contains in-frame clones alone and is incomplete. In the table there are more than 150,000 clones, 76% of which are singletons. The CDR3 runs to 19 residues. Trimming at V came to 4 bases and at J to 2 bases, leaving 12 bases not matched to a gene. Germline CDR1 is LNHDA and CDR2 is SQIVND (reference sequence). V usage is TRBV19 and J usage is TRBJ2-3, with TRBD2 identical over 13 bases. This clonotype was obtained from a man younger than 30 in good health and CMV-seronegative. The source material was PBMCs. The CDR3 loop reads CASSTNLGLAGRDTDTQYF. The CDR3 DNA sequence: TGTGCCAGTAGTACAAATTTGGGACTAGCGGGGAGGGACACAGATACGCAGTATTTT.